Listed below are T cell receptor beta chains from one sample, sequenced in a study of T cell responses to AZD1222 COVID-19 vaccine. Clones were read by immunoSEQ multiplex PCR, and TCRdb kept only the in-frame ones, dropping some. The table lists about 140,000 clones. The sequenced sample was peripheral blood. The source is an adult in good health. CDR3s include the opening cysteine and the closing phenylalanine or tryptophan. The D gene is left open where the match is weak.

15	TRBV7-2	TRBJ2-7	.	CASSPSRVSSYEQYF	TGTGCCAGCAGCCCGTCACGGGTCTCCTCCTACGAGCAGTACTTC
14	TRBV5-1	TRBJ2-1	TRBD1	CASSQDRALNEQFF	TGCGCCAGCAGCCAGGACAGGGCCTTAAATGAGCAGTTCTTC
15	TRBV19	TRBJ1-1	.	CASSIRGNMGSEAFF	TGTGCCAGTAGTATAAGGGGGAATATGGGTTCTGAAGCTTTCTTT
14	TRBV2	TRBJ2-7	.	CASSVLRTTYEQYF	TGTGCCAGCAGTGTTCTTCGGACGACCTACGAGCAGTACTTC
13	TRBV6-2/TRBV6-3	TRBJ1-4	.	CASSAGADEKLFF	TGTGCCAGCAGTGCAGGGGCTGATGAAAAACTGTTTTTT
13	TRBV6-5	TRBJ1-1	.	CASRSDSYTEAFF	TGTGCCAGCAGATCGGACAGCTACACTGAAGCTTTCTTT
12	TRBV18	TRBJ1-1	.	CASSPGVTEAFF	TGTGCCAGCTCACCAGGGGTTACTGAAGCTTTCTTT
14	TRBV30	TRBJ2-5	TRBD1	CAWKTRQGGQTQYF	TGTGCCTGGAAGACGAGACAGGGTGGCCAGACCCAGTACTTC
13	TRBV2	TRBJ1-1	TRBD1	CASGTEIATEAFF	TGTGCCAGTGGGACAGAGATTGCGACTGAAGCTTTCTTT
15	TRBV5-1	TRBJ2-2	TRBD1	CASSRGQGGTGELFF	TGCGCCAGCAGCCGCGGACAGGGTGGAACCGGGGAGCTGTTTTTT
15	TRBV2	TRBJ2-6	.	CASSETPSGANVLTF	TGTGCCAGCAGTGAAACACCCTCTGGGGCCAACGTCCTGACTTTC
15	TRBV6-6	TRBJ2-7	TRBD1	CASSYQGQGVYEQYF	TGTGCCAGCAGTTACCAGGGACAGGGAGTCTACGAGCAGTACTTC
14	TRBV4-2	TRBJ1-1	.	CASSHRVVNTEAFF	TGTGCCAGCAGCCATCGAGTAGTGAACACTGAAGCTTTCTTT
14	TRBV18	TRBJ1-1	.	CASSPGTRNTEAFF	TGTGCCAGCTCACCAGGGACAAGGAACACTGAAGCTTTCTTT
14	TRBV28	TRBJ1-2	.	CASSPPVDTGGYTF	TGTGCCAGCAGCCCACCCGTTGACACTGGGGGCTACACCTTC
14	TRBV28	TRBJ2-1	TRBD1	CASSSGTVYNEQFF	TGTGCCAGCAGTTCCGGGACAGTTTACAATGAGCAGTTCTTC
17	TRBV11-2	TRBJ2-1	.	CASSLDGAASSYNEQFF	TGTGCCAGCAGCTTAGACGGGGCGGCAAGCTCCTACAATGAGCAGTTCTTC
15	TRBV5-1	TRBJ1-6	TRBD1	CASSTRTGDNSPLHF	TGCGCCAGCAGCACACGGACAGGGGATAATTCACCCCTCCACTTT
17	TRBV6-2/TRBV6-3	TRBJ1-2	.	CASSYFVRTHPNYGYTF	TGTGCCAGCAGTTACTTCGTCCGGACCCACCCTAACTATGGCTACACCTTC
12	TRBV5-4	TRBJ1-1	.	CASSPRGSEAFF	TGTGCCAGCAGCCCCCGGGGAAGTGAAGCTTTCTTT
14	TRBV11-1	TRBJ1-1	.	CASSLTDRPTEAFF	TGTGCCAGCAGCCTGACTGACAGGCCCACTGAAGCTTTCTTT
13	TRBV7-9	TRBJ1-1	.	CASSSSQEGGAFF	TGTGCCAGCAGCTCGAGCCAAGAGGGAGGAGCTTTCTTT
15	TRBV5-1	TRBJ1-4	.	CASSFRAGAGEKLFF	TGCGCCAGCAGCTTTCGGGCAGGAGCGGGGGAAAAACTGTTTTTT
17	TRBV11-3	TRBJ1-2	TRBD1	CASSLDRGRQGAWGYTF	TGTGCCAGCAGCTTAGATCGCGGGCGACAGGGGGCTTGGGGCTACACCTTC
15	TRBV5-1	TRBJ1-1	.	CASSLEASSALGAFF	TGCGCCAGCAGCTTGGAAGCGTCCTCGGCACTGGGCGCTTTCTTT
18	TRBV5-4	TRBJ2-5	TRBD2	CASSLGSWAGGRQETQYF	TGTGCCAGCAGCTTGGGATCTTGGGCGGGGGGCCGACAAGAGACCCAGTACTTC
13	TRBV6-1	TRBJ1-1	TRBD1	CASSGQGYTEAFF	TGTGCCAGCAGCGGACAGGGATACACTGAAGCTTTCTTT
18	TRBV25-1	TRBJ2-7	.	CASSEMVGVRAYSYEQYF	TGTGCCAGCAGTGAAATGGTAGGGGTCAGAGCCTATTCCTACGAGCAGTACTTC
12	TRBV6-5	TRBJ2-7	.	CASGAGSYEQYF	TGTGCCAGCGGGGCAGGATCCTACGAGCAGTACTTC
15	TRBV19	TRBJ1-6	TRBD1	CATSSNRGLNSPLHF	TGTGCCACCTCCTCCAACAGGGGGCTTAATTCACCCCTCCACTTT
14	TRBV5-6	TRBJ1-4	.	CASSLVQEGEKLFF	TGTGCCAGCAGCTTGGTCCAGGAAGGCGAAAAACTGTTTTTT